This is a list of T cell receptor beta chains from one sample in a study of T cell responses to AZD1222 COVID-19 vaccine. Profiled with immunoSEQ multiplex PCR; TCRdb holds only in-frame clones, not every one. The sample records fewer than 130,000 clones, about 87% being singletons. The sample in question was peripheral blood, obtained on day 0 of AZD1222 vaccination. These receptors were collected from an adult in good health. The CDR3 runs from the conserved cysteine through the conserved F or W. The order of the fields is clone size, V gene, D gene, J gene, CDR3 DNA, CDR3 protein. The D gene is left open where the match is weak. Clone size, where shown, is once, few, many, or a class for clones that have expanded.

-,TRBV27,-,TRBJ1-5,TGTGCCAGCAGGGTTAGGGGTGTTGGTGTCAGCAATCAGCCCCAGCATTTT,CASRVRGVGVSNQPQHF
-,TRBV4-1,TRBD2,TRBJ2-3,TGCGCCAGCAGCCAACCTACCGGGACTAGCGGTTCAGATACGCAGTATTTT,CASSQPTGTSGSDTQYF
-,TRBV5-4,-,TRBJ1-2,TGTGCCAGCAGAGCTCTCCTATCTCGCTATGGCTACACCTTC,CASRALLSRYGYTF
-,TRBV3-1/TRBV3-2,-,TRBJ2-1,TGTGCCAGCAGGGAGACAGTATCCTCCTACAATGAGCAGTTCTTC,CASRETVSSYNEQFF
once,TRBV29-1,TRBD1,TRBJ1-1,TGCAGCGTAGAGACAGGGAGAAGGTTGACTGAAGCTTTCTTT,CSVETGRRLTEAFF
-,TRBV5-1,-,TRBJ1-1,TGCGCCAGCCGCCTAGGCGGCGCCAACATGAACACTGAAGCTTTCTTT,CASRLGGANMNTEAFF
-,TRBV10-3,TRBD1,TRBJ1-5,TGTGCCATCAATGACGGGGACAGGGTGGATCAGCCCCAGCATTTT,CAINDGDRVDQPQHF
-,TRBV18,TRBD1,TRBJ2-7,TGTGCCAGCTCATACGGGACAGGGAGCGAGCAGTACTTC,CASSYGTGSEQYF
-,TRBV15,-,TRBJ2-3,TGTGCCACCAGCAGAGAGGGGGGCGGAACAGATACGCAGTATTTT,CATSREGGGTDTQYF
-,TRBV5-1,TRBD2,TRBJ2-1,TGCGCCAGCAGCGAACTAGCGGCCTACAATGAGCAGTTCTTC,CASSELAAYNEQFF